This TCR beta chain is drawn from a study of blood T cell repertoires in COVID-19. Study-level information: PBMCs, B-cell-depleted T cells, or T cells provided the cDNA or gDNA that made up the material.

CDR1 is GTSNPN, CDR2 SVGIG, per germline (reference sequence). The CDR3 has 14 amino acids. The trim removed 7 bases at V and 0 bases at J, leaving 8 bases unmatched. In the original analysis: Amplified reference gene primers provided the basis for estimating nucleated cell counts. The data were produced by immunoSEQ multiplex PCR, yet TCRdb's version contains in-frame clones alone and is incomplete. The V and J calls and the clone size are those of that table, but D and trimming were determined from the DNA. Seen here are tens of thousands of clones, around 82% observed once, and the top ten hold 5% to 7%.

V and J are TRBV30 and TRBJ1-1; TRBD1 matches at 7 bases. The TCR comes from a human donor in a cohort sampled during active COVID-19. The sample taken for sequencing was peripheral blood. This CDR3 reads CASTQGQLNTEAFF. The CDR3 DNA follows: TGTGCCTCTACCCAGGGACAGTTGAACACTGAAGCTTTCTTT.